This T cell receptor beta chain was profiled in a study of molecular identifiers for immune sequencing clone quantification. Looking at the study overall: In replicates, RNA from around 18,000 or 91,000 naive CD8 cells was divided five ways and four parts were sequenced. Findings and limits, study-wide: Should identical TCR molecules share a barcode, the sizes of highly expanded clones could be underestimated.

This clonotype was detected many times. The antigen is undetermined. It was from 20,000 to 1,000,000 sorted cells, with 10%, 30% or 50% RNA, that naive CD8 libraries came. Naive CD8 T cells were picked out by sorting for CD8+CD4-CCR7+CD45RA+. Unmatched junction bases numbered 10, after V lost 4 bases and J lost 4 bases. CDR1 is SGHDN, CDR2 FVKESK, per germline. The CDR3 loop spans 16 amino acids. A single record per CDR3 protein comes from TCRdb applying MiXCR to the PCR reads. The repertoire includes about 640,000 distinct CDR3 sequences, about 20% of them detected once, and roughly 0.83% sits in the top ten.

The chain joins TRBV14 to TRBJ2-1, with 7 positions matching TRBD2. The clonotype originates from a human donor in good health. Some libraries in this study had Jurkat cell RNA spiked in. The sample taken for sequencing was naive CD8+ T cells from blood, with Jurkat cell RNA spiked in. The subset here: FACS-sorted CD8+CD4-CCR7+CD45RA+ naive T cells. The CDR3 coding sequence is TGTGCCAGCAGCCGAACGAGCGGGAAGTTTTACAATGAGCAGTTCTTC. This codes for CASSRTSGKFYNEQFF.